The entry below describes one T cell receptor beta chain. As yet, its antigen is unknown. The data stem from a study of OX40 agonist ivuxolimab in advanced cancers. Assay: immunoSEQ multiplex PCR; the TCRdb copy retains only in-frame clones and omits some. The sample yields approximately 76,000 clones, 65% to 90% seen once. The CDR3 has 16 amino acids. V gave up 5 bases and J gave up 2 bases, with 16 bases separating them. CDR1 is SGHTA and CDR2 is FQGNSA in the germline V gene. Points from the study as a whole: No determination was made of the antigen specificity of the expanded peripheral T cells.

V and J are TRBV7-2 and TRBJ1-5; D perhaps matches TRBD1 (5 bases). Sequenced material: CD4+ or CD8+ T cells sorted from blood, taken in a trial of the OX40 agonist ivuxolimab. The source of this sequence is an adult with an advanced solid tumor such as melanoma, head and neck, liver or kidney cancer. DNA for the CDR3: TGTGCCAGCAGCCCCCCAGGGATTTATGGCAATCAGCCCCAGCATTTT. It codes for CASSPPGIYGNQPQHF.